This TCR beta chain was obtained from a study of cytomegalovirus exposure and HLA in healthy donors. Whole-study findings and limits: The study flagged roughly 150 TCR beta chains as cytomegalovirus-associated.

As for this clone: What it recognizes is unknown.

Sequenced by immunoSEQ multiplex PCR; TCRdb stores in-frame clones only, minus some. This sample has around 50,000 clones; 90% to 95% occur once, and the top ten carry around 8%. Trimming stripped 0 bases from V and 5 bases from J, with 8 bases between. Germline CDR1 and CDR2: LNHDA and SQIVND (reference sequence). The CDR3 loop spans 13 amino acids. This receptor was obtained from a woman younger than 30 in good health and CMV-seropositive. The sample consisted of PBMCs. This rearrangement joins TRBV19 to TRBJ2-7, with D perhaps TRBD2 (6 bases). The CDR3 spells CASSIDRGDEQYF. The CDR3 DNA reads TGTGCCAGTAGTATAGATCGCGGGGACGAGCAGTACTTC.